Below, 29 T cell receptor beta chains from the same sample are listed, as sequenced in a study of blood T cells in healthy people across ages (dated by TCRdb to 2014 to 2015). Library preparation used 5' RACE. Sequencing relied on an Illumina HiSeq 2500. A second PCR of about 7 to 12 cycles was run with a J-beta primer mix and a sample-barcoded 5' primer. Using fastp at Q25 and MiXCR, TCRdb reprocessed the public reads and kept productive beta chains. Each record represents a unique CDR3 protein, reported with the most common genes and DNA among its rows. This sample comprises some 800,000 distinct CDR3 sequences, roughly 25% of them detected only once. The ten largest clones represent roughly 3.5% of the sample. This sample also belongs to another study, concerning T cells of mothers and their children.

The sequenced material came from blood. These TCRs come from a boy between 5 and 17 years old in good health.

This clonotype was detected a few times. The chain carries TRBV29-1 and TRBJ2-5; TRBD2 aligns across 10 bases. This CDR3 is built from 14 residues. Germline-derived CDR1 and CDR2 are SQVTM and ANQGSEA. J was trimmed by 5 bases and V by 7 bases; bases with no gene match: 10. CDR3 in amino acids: CSAEGLAGDETQYF. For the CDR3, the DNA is TGCAGCGCCGAGGGGCTAGCGGGAGATGAGACCCAGTACTTC.

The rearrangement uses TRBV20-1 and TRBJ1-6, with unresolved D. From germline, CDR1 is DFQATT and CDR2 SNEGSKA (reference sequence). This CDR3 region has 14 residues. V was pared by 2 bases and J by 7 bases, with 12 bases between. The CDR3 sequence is CSARQQNSNSPLHF. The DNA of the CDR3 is TGCAGTGCTAGACAGCAAAATTCGAATTCACCCCTCCACTTT.

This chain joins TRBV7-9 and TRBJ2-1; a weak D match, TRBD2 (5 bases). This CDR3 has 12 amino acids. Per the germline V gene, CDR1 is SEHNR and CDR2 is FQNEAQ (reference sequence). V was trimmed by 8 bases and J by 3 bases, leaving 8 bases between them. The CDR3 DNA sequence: TGTGCCAGCCGCGACTACTACAATGAGCAGTTCTTC. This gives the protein CASRDYYNEQFF.

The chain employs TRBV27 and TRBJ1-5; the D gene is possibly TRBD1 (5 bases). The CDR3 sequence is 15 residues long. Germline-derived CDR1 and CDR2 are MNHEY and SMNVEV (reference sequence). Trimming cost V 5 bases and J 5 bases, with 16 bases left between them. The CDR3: CASSPGQGWDQPQHF. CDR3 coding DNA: TGTGCCAGCAGTCCGGGGCAGGGATGGGATCAGCCCCAGCATTTT.

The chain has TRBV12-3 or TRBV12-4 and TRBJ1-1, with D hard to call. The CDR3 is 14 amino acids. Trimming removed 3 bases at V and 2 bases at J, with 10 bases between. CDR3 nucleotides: TGTGCCAGCAGTTTTGGTCTGTACAACACTGAAGCTTTCTTT. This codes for CASSFGLYNTEAFF.

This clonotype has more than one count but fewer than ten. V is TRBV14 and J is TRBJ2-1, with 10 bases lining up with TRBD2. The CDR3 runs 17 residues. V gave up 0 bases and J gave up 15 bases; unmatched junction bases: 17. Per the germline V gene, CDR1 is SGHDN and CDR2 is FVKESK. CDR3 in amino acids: CASSQDSGTSVTRSLFF. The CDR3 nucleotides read TGTGCCAGCAGCCAAGACTCCGGGACTAGCGTCACCCGTAGTCTGTTCTTC.

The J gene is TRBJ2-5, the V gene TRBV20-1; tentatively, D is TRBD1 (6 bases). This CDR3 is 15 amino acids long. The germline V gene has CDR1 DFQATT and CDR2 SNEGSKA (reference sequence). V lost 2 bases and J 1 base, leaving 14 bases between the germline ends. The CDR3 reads CSARPTGRFQETQYF. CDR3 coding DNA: TGCAGTGCTAGACCGACAGGAAGATTCCAAGAGACCCAGTACTTC.

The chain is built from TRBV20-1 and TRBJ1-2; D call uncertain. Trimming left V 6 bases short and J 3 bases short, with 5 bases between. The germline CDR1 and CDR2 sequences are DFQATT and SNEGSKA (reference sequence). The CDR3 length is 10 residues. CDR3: CSAQDYGYTF. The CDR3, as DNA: TGCAGTGCCCAAGACTATGGCTACACCTTC.

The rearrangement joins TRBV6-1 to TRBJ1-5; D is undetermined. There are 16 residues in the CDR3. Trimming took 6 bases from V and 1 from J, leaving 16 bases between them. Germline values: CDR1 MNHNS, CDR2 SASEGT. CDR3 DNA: TGTGCCAGCAGCCTGAGACCCCCCGCGAGCAATCAGCCCCAGCATTTT. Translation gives CASSLRPPASNQPQHF.

CDR3 region: CASSLLLAGVTDTQYF. The CDR3 bases are TGTGCCAGCAGCTTACTACTAGCGGGAGTGACAGATACGCAGTATTTT. The rearrangement uses TRBV7-9 and TRBJ2-3, with 11 nucleotides matching TRBD2. This CDR3 has 16 amino acids. Germline V gene lookup returns CDR1 SEHNR and CDR2 FQNEAQ (reference sequence). The ends lost 2 bases at V and 3 bases at J; junction bases unmatched: 4.

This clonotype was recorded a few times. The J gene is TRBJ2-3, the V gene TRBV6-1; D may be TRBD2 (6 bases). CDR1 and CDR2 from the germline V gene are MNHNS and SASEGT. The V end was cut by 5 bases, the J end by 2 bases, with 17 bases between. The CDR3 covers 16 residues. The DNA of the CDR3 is TGTGCCAGCAGTCCGGGGGTGACAACCTACACAGATACGCAGTATTTT. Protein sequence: CASSPGVTTYTDTQYF.

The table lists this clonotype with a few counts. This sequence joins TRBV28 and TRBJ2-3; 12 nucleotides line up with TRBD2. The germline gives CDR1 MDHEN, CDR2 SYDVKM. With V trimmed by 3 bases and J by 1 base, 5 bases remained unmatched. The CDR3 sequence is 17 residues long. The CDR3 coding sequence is TGTGCCAGCAGTTTGGATGCTAGCGGGAGGGGCACAGATACGCAGTATTTT. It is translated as CASSLDASGRGTDTQYF. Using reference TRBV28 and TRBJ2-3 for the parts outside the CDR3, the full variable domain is DVKVTQSSRYLVKRTGEKVFLECVQDMDHENMFWYRQDPGLGLRLIYFSYDVKMKEKGDIPEGYSVSREKKERFSLILESASTNQTSMYLCASSLDASGRGTDTQYFGPGTRLTVL.

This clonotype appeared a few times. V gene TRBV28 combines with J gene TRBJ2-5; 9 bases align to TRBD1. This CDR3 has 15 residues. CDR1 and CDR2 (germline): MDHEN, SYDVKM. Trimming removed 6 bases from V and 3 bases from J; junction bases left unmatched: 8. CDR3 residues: CASSWGTGPKETQYF. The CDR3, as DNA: TGTGCCAGCAGCTGGGGGACAGGGCCAAAAGAGACCCAGTACTTC.

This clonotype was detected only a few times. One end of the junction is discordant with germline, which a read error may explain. CDR3: CASTVRGVRETQCF. The DNA for the CDR3 is TGTGCCAGCACCGTTAGGGGTGTTAGAGAGACCCAGTGCTTC. The V gene is TRBV2, the J gene TRBJ2-5; D perhaps matches TRBD1 (5 bases). CDR1 is SNHLY, CDR2 FYNNEI, per germline. The CDR3 has 14 residues.

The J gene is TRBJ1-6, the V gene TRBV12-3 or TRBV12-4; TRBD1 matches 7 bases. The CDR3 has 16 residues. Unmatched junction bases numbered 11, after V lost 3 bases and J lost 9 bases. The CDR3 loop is CASSFLQGVLGSPLHF. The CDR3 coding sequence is TGTGCCAGCAGTTTCCTGCAGGGGGTTTTAGGTTCACCCCTCCACTTT.

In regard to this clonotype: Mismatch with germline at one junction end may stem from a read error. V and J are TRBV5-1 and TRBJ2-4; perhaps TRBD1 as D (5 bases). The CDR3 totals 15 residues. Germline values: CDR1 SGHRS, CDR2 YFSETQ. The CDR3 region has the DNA TGCGCCAGCAGCTTGTGGACAACTGCCAAAAACGTTCAGTACTTC. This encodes CASSLWTTAKNVQYF.

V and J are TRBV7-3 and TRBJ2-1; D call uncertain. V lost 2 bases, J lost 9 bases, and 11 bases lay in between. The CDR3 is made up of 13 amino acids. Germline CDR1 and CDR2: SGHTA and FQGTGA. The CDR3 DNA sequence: TGTGCCAGCAGCTTAGGGGTTCCATCTGAGCAGTTCTTC. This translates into CASSLGVPSEQFF. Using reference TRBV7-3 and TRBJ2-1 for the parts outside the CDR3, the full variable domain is GAGVSQTPSNKVTEKGKYVELRCDPISGHTALYWYRQSLGQGPEFLIYFQGTGAADDSGLPNDRFFAVRPEGSVSTLKIQRTERGDSAVYLCASSLGVPSEQFFGPGTRLTVL.

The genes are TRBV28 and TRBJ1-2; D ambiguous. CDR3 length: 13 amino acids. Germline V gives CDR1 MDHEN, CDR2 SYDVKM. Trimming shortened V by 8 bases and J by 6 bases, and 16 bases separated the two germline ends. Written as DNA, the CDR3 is TGTGCCAGCCGACCCACGTCCGGGCATGGCTACACCTTC. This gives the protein CASRPTSGHGYTF.

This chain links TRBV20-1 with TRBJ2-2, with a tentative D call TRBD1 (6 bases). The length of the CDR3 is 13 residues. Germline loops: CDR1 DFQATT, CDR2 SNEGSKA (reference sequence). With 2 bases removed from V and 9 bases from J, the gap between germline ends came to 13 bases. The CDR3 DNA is TGCAGTGCTAGACAAACAGGGATGAGGGAGCTGTTTTTT. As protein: CSARQTGMRELFF.

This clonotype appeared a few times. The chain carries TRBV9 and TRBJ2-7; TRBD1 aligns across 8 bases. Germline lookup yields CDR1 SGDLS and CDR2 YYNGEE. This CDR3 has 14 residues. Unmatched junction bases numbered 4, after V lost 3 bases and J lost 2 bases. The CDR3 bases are TGTGCCAGCAGCGCGGGACAGGAGACCTACGAGCAGTACTTC. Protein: CASSAGQETYEQYF.

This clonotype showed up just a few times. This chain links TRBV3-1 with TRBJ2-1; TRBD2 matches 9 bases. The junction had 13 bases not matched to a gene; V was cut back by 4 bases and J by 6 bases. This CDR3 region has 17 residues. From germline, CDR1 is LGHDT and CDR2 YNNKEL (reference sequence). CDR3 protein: CASSPRGSGRPSNEQFF. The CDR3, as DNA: TGTGCCAGCAGCCCCAGGGGGAGCGGGAGGCCGTCCAATGAGCAGTTCTTC.

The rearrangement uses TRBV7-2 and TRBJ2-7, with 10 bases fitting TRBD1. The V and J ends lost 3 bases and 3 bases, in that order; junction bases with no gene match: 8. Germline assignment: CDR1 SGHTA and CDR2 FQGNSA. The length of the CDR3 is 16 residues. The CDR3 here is CASSFSRGQGFYEQYF. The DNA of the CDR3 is TGTGCCAGCAGCTTTTCCCGGGGACAGGGGTTCTACGAGCAGTACTTC.

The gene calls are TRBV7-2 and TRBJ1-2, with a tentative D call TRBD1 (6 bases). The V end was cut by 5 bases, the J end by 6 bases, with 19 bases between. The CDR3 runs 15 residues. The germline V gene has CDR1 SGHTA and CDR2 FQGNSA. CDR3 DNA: TGTGCCAGCAGCCAAGTGGGCAGGGGAGGGAATGGCTACACCTTC. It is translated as CASSQVGRGGNGYTF.

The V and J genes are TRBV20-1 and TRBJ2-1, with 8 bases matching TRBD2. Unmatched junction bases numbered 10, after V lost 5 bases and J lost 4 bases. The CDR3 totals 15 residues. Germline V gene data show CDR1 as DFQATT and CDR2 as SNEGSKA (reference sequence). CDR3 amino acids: CSARLTSVPYNEQFF. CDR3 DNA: TGCAGTGCTCGTTTGACTAGCGTACCATACAATGAGCAGTTCTTC.

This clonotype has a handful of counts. CDR3 sequence: CSARAPGSSYEQYF. The DNA of the CDR3 is TGCAGTGCTAGAGCCCCAGGGAGCTCCTACGAGCAGTACTTC. The gene calls are TRBV20-1 and TRBJ2-7; possibly TRBD1 or TRBD2 for D (5 bases each). Trimming cost V 1 base and J 0 bases, with 10 bases left between them. This CDR3 region has 14 residues. Germline V gene data show CDR1 as DFQATT and CDR2 as SNEGSKA (reference sequence).

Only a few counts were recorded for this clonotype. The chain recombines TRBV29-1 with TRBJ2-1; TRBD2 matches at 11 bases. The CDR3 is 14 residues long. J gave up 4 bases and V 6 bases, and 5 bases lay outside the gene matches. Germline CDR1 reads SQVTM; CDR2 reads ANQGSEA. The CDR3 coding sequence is TGCAGCGTCCACACTAGCGGGAGATACAATGAGCAGTTCTTC. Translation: CSVHTSGRYNEQFF.

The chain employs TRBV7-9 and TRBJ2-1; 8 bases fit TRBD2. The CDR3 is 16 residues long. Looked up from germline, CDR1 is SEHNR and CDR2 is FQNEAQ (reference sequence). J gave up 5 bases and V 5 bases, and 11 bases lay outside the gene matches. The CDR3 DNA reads TGTGCCAGCAGCGTAACCGGGACTAGGAGGAACAATGAGCAGTTCTTC. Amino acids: CASSVTGTRRNNEQFF.

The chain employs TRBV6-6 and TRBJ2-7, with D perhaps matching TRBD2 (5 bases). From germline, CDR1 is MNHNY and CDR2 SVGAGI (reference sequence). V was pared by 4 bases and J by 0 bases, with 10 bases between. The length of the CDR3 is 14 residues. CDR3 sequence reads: CASSWNRDSYEQYF. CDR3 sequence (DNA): TGTGCCAGCAGTTGGAACCGGGACTCCTACGAGCAGTACTTC.

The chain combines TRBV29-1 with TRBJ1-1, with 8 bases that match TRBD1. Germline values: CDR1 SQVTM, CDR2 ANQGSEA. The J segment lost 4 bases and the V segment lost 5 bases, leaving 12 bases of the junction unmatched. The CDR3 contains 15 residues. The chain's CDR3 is CSVYGDAQGATEAFF. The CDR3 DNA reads TGCAGCGTTTACGGGGACGCCCAGGGGGCCACTGAAGCTTTCTTT. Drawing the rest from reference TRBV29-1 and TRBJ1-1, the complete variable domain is SAVISQKPSRDICQRGTSLTIQCQVDSQVTMMFWYRQQPGQSLTLIATANQGSEATYESGFVIDKFPISRPNLTFSTLTVSNMSPEDSSIYLCSVYGDAQGATEAFFGQGTRLTVV.